The present entry profiles one T cell receptor (beta chain) with its context. What it binds is unknown. The record originates from a study of follicular helper T cells after annual influenza vaccination. Sequenced by immunoSEQ multiplex PCR; TCRdb stores in-frame clones only, minus some. The sample yields fewer than 950 clones, about 72% seen once. Indicated time point: 2015-2016 season, 7 days after influenza vaccination. Blood volume per time point ranged from about 35 to 100 mL. Findings and caveats of the study: Rare clonotypes were missed; only about 10-23% of cells gave TCRB. Day 7 ICOS+CD38+ clones were most often found later in ICOS-CD38- cTfh cells.

Germline CDR1 SEHNR, CDR2 FQNEAQ (reference sequence). This CDR3 has 16 residues. V gave up 5 bases and J gave up 2 bases, with 16 bases separating them. V usage is TRBV7-9 and J usage is TRBJ2-1, with a tentative D call TRBD1 (6 bases). The specimen comprised CXCR5+ CD38+ circulating T follicular helper cells from blood, sampled 7 days after influenza vaccination. Stated subset: circulating Tfh, non-naive CD4+CXCR5+PD-1+ (ICOS+CD38+ or ICOS-CD38-). The source of this sequence is an adult who received the influenza vaccine. The CDR3 nucleotides are TGTGCCAGCAGCGGACGAGGACAGCGGACCTACAATGAGCAGTTCTTC. This encodes CASSGRGQRTYNEQFF.